A single T cell receptor beta chain is shown here with its context. Its antigen is unidentified. These data come from a study of OX40 agonist ivuxolimab in advanced cancers. About the research overall: Mean age 60 years, range roughly 20 to 85; approximately 80% male. Participants could have had prior anti-PD-1, anti-PD-L1 or anti-CTLA-4 therapy, and around 43% had some. Partial responses were seen in three patients, one with hepatocellular carcinoma and two with cutaneous melanoma. Notes on the study in general: There was clonal expansion of CD4+ and CD8+ blood T cells by week 6 at 0.1 to 3.0 mg/kg.

The germline CDR1 and CDR2 sequences are MNHNY and SVGAGI (reference sequence). The CDR3 totals 15 residues. V shed 2 bases and J 0 bases; nucleotides not matched to a gene: 4. Using immunoSEQ multiplex PCR, the repertoire was profiled, and TCRdb retains in-frame clones only, with some absent. The table lists approximately 78,000 clones, roughly 83% of them singletons. J is TRBJ2-7 and V is TRBV6-6; 7 positions agree with TRBD1. This receptor was identified in an adult with an advanced solid tumor such as melanoma, head and neck, liver or kidney cancer. The material sequenced was CD4+ or CD8+ T cells sorted from blood, taken in a trial of the OX40 agonist ivuxolimab. CDR3 sequence (DNA): TGTGCCAGCAGTTACACAGGGGCTAGCTCCTACGAGCAGTACTTC. Protein product: CASSYTGASSYEQYF.